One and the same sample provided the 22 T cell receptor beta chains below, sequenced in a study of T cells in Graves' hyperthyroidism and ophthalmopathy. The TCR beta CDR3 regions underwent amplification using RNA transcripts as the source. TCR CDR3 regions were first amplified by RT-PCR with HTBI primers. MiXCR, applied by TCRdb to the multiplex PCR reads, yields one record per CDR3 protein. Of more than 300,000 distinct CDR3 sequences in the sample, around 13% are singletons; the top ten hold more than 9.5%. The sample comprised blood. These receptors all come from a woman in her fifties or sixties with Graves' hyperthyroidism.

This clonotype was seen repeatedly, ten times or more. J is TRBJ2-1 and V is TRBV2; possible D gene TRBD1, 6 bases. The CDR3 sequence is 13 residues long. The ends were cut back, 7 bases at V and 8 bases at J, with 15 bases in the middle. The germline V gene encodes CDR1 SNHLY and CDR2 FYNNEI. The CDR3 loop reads CASTPQGGYEQFF. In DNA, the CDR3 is TGTGCCAGCACCCCACAGGGCGGCTATGAGCAGTTCTTC.

The CDR3 DNA is TGTGCCAGCAGTTCTCAGATAAGCAATTCACCCCTCCACTTT. Amino acid sequence: CASSSQISNSPLHF. The rearrangement uses TRBV12-3 or TRBV12-4 and TRBJ1-6; D unresolved. The CDR3 is 14 residues long. V lost 4 bases and J 7 bases, leaving 11 bases between the germline ends.

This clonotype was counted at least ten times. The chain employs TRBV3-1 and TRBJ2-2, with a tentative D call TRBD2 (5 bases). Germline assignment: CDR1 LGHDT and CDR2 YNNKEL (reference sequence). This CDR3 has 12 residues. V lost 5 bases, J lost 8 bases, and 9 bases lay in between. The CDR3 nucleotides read TGTGCCAGCAGCGCGGGCCCGGGGGAGCTGTTTTTT. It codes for CASSAGPGELFF.

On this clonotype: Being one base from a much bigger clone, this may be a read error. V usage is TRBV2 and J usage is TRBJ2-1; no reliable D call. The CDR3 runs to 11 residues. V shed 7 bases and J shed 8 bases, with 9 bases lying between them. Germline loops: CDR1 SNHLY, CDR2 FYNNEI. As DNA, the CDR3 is TGTGCCAGCAAAGGGTTCGATGAGCAGTTCTTC. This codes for CASKGFDEQFF. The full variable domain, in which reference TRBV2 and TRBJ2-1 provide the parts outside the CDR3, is EPEVTQTPSHQVTQMGQEVILRCVPISNHLYFYWYRQILGQKVEFLVSFYNNEISEKSEIFDDQFSVERPDGSNFTLKIRSTKLEDSAMYFCASKGFDEQFFGPGTRLTVL.

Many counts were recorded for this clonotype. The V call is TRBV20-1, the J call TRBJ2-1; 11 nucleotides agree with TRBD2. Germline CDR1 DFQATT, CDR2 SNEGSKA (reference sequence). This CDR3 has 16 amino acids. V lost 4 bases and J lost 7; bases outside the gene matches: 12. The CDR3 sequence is CSAIFPASGRRNEQFF. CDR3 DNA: TGCAGTGCTATCTTCCCGGCTAGCGGGAGGAGAAATGAGCAGTTCTTC.

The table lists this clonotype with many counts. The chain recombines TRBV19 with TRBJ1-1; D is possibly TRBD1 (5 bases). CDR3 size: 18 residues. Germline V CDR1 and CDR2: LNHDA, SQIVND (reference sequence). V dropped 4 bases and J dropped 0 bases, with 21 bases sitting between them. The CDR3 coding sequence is TGTGCCAGTAGTACGGGGCGGGGAGGAAGCCTTATGAACACTGAAGCTTTCTTT. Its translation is CASSTGRGGSLMNTEAFF.

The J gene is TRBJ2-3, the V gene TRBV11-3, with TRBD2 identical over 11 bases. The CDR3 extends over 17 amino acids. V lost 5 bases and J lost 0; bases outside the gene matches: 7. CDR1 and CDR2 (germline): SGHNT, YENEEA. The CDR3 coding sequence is TGTGCCAGCAGCGCTGGGACTAGCGGAACTAGCACAGATACGCAGTATTTT. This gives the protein CASSAGTSGTSTDTQYF.

CDR3 sequence reads: CASSTTSGSETGELFF. The CDR3 DNA sequence: TGTGCCAGCAGCACGACTAGCGGGAGTGAGACCGGGGAGCTGTTTTTT. The V call is TRBV7-9, the J call TRBJ2-2; 12 positions agree with TRBD2. Germline V CDR1 and CDR2: SEHNR, FQNEAQ (reference sequence). The CDR3 length is 16 residues. J lost 5 bases, V lost 5 bases, and 6 bases had no gene match.

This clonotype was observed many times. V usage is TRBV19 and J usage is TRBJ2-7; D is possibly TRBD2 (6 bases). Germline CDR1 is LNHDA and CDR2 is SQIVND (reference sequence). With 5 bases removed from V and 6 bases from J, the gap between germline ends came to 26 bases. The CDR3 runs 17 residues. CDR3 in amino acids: CASSVLASTGGIAEQYF. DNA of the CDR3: TGTGCCAGTAGTGTATTAGCGTCAACAGGAGGGATTGCCGAGCAGTACTTC.

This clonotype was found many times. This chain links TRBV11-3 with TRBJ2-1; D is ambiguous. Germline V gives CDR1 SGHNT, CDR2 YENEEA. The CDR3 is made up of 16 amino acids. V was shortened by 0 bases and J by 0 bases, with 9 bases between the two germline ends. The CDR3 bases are TGTGCCAGCAGCTTAGATTTTTCGAGCTCCTACAATGAGCAGTTCTTC. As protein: CASSLDFSSSYNEQFF.

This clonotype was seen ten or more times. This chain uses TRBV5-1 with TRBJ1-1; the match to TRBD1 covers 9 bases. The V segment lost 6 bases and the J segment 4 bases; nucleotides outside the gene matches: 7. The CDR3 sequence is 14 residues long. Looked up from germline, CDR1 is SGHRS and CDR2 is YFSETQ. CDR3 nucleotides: TGCGCCAGCACCCTTCAACAGGGGGCCACTGAAGCTTTCTTT. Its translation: CASTLQQGATEAFF.

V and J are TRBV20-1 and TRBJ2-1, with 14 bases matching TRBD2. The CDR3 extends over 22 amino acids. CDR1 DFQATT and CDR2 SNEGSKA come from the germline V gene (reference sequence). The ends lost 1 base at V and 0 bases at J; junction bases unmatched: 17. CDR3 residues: CSARALTGTSGSWENSYNEQFF. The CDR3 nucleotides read TGCAGTGCTAGAGCTCTTACCGGGACTAGCGGGAGCTGGGAAAACTCCTACAATGAGCAGTTCTTC.

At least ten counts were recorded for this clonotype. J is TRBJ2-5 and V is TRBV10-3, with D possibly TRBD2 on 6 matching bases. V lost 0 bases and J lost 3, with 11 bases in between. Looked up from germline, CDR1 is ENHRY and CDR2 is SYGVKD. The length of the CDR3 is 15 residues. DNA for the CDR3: TGTGCCATCAGTGAGTCGCAGACTAGTAAAGAGACCCAGTACTTC. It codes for CAISESQTSKETQYF.

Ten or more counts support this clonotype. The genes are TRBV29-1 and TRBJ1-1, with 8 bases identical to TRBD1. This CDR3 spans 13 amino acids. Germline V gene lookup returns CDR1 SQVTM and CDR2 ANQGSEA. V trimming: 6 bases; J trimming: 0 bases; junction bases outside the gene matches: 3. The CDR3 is CSVGQGVNTEAFF. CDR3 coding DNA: TGCAGCGTCGGACAGGGCGTGAACACTGAAGCTTTCTTT.

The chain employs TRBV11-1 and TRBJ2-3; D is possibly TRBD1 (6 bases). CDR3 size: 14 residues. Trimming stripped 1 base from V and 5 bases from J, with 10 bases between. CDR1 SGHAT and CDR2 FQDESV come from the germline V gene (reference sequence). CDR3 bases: TGTGCCAGCAGCTTAGACCAGGGGATAGATACGCAGTATTTT. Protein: CASSLDQGIDTQYF.

CDR3 sequence reads: CSARQGGVDGYTF. Here the CDR3 DNA reads TGCAGTGCTCGACAGGGGGGAGTGGATGGCTACACCTTC. The chain uses TRBV20-1 and TRBJ1-2; 9 bases agree with TRBD1. The CDR3 is 13 amino acids. V trimming: 5 bases; J trimming: 6 bases; junction bases outside the gene matches: 7. Germline V gene sequence: CDR1 DFQATT, CDR2 SNEGSKA (reference sequence).

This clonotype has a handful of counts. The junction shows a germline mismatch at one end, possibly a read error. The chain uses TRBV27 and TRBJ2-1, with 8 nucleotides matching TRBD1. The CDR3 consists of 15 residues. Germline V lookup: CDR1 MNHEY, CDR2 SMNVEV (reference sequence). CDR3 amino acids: CAGSRGTGPYNEQFF. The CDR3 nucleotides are TGTGCCGGCAGTCGCGGGACAGGACCATACAATGAGCAGTTCTTC.

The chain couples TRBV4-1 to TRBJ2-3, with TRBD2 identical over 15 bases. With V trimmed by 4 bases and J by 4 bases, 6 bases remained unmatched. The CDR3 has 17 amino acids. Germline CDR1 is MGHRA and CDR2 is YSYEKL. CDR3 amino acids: CASSRGLAGGPPDTQYF. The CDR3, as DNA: TGCGCCAGCAGCCGTGGACTAGCGGGAGGGCCCCCAGATACGCAGTATTTT.

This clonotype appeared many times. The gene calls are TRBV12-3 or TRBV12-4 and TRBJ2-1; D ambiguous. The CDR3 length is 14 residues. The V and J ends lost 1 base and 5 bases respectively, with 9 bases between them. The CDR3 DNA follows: TGTGCCAGCAGTTTAGGTCCACTCCACAATGAGCAGTTCTTC. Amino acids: CASSLGPLHNEQFF.

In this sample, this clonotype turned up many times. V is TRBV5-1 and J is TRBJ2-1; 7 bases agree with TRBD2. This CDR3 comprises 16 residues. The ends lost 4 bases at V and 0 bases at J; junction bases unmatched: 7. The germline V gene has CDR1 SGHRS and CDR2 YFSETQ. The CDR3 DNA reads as TGCGCCAGCAGCCTCATAGCGGGTCCCTCCTACAATGAGCAGTTCTTC. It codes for CASSLIAGPSYNEQFF.

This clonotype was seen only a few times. CDR3: CASRQGAHEQFF. DNA of the CDR3: TGTGCCAGCCGACAGGGCGCCCATGAGCAGTTCTTC. This sequence joins TRBV7-9 and TRBJ2-1; 7 positions agree with TRBD1. The CDR3 is 12 amino acids. Trimming cost V 8 bases and J 8 bases; bases outside gene matches: 6. The germline V gene has CDR1 SEHNR and CDR2 FQNEAQ (reference sequence).

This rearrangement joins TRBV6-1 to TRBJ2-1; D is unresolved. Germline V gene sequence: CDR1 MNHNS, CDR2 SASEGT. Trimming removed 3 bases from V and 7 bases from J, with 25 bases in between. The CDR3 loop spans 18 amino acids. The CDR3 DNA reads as TGTGCCAGCAGTGAGGAGAGTTATAGAGGCGACCGACTTAATGAGCAGTTCTTC. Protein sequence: CASSEESYRGDRLNEQFF.